This TCR beta chain appears in the sequencing data of a study of response to subunit inactivated influenza vaccine (dated by TCRdb to between 2017 and 2018). In terms of the full investigation: The study used deep quantitative T cell receptor repertoire profiling to track responses to a trivalent subunit inactivated influenza vaccine.

In this sample, this clonotype turned up a few times. Its antigen is not yet known. The input lacks base qualities; no much larger clone sits a single base away. Trimming accounts for 6 bases at V and 3 bases at J, while the number of junction bases matched to no gene is 8. The CDR3 holds 15 amino acids from the cysteine to the phenylalanine. The retained sequence is limited to the CDR3, 45 bases, with the frame set at the first base. The CDR1 and CDR2 encoded by the germline V gene are MNHNS and SASEGT. Libraries were prepared through RT-PCR. The sequencing machine was an Illumina HiSeq 2500. TCRdb redid the processing of the public reads, applying fastp at Q25 and MiXCR, and retained in-frame beta chains. Each CDR3 protein gets just one entry, which takes the most common genes and DNA from the rows behind it. The sample records hundreds of thousands of distinct CDR3 sequences, around 14% of which are singletons. The ten most abundant clones make up 11% of the sample.

Overall study outcomes, separate from this receptor: According to the authors, only a limited number of new T cells may be recruited by each seasonal influenza vaccination.

The sample in question was PBMCs from blood, obtained approximately 12 days after vaccination. This TCR was sampled from a man aged 45 to 65 who received an inactivated influenza vaccine. Donor details come from another sample of the same person, matched by shared clones. The chain joins TRBV6-1 to TRBJ2-1; TRBD2 agrees with 7 junctional bases. For the CDR3, the sequence is CASSPGGPLYNEQFF. The DNA sequence is given as TGTGCCAGCAGCCCGGGGGGACCGCTCTACAATGAGCAGTTCTTC.